This record covers a single T cell receptor beta chain. The record originates from a study of cytomegalovirus exposure and HLA in healthy donors. V was shortened by 7 bases and J by 3 bases, with 16 bases between the two germline ends. CDR3 length: 15 amino acids. From germline, CDR1 is SEHNR and CDR2 FQNEAQ (reference sequence). The PCR had 60 Vbeta and 13 Jbeta primers. Clones were sequenced by immunoSEQ multiplex PCR, and TCRdb holds only the in-frame ones, with some missing. The sample consists of some 85,000 clones, around three quarters of them appearing once. This receptor was taken from a woman aged 40 to 50 in good health and CMV-seropositive. The sequenced sample was PBMCs. The genes are TRBV7-9 and TRBJ2-1; D is undetermined. The CDR3 DNA sequence: TGTGCCAGCATCGCCTCAGACGGAGACTACAATGAGCAGTTCTTC. Encoded protein: CASIASDGDYNEQFF.